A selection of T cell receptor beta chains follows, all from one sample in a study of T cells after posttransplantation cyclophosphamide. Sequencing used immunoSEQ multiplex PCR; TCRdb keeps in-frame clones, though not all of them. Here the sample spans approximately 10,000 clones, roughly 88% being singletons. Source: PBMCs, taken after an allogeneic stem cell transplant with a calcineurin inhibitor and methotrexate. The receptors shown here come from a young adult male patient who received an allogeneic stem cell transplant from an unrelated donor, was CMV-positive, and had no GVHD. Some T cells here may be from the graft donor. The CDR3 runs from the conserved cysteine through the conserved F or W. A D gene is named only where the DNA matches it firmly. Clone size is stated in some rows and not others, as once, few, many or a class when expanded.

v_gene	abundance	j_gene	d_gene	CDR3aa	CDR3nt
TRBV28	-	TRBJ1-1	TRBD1	CASSPTGTEGNTEAFF	TGTGCCAGCAGCCCTACCGGGACAGAGGGGAACACGGAAGCTTTCTTT
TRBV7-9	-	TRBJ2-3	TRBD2	CASSAGLAGVDTQYF	TGTGCCAGCAGCGCCGGACTAGCGGGAGTTGATACGCAGTATTTT
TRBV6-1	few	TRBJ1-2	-	CASLGANYGYTF	TGTGCCAGCCTAGGAGCTAACTATGGCTACACCTTC
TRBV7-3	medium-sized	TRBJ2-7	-	CASSPGVGEGYEQYF	TGTGCCAGCAGCCCCGGGGTCGGGGAAGGCTACGAGCAGTACTTC
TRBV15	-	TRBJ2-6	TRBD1	CATSRWGTGASSGANVLTF	TGTGCCACCAGCAGATGGGGGACAGGGGCCAGCTCTGGGGCCAACGTCCTGACTTTC
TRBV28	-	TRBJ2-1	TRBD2	CASSFGGLAGVNEQFF	TGTGCCAGCAGTTTTGGGGGACTAGCGGGAGTTAATGAGCAGTTCTTC
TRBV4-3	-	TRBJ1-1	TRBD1	CASSQLRGPTEAFF	TGCGCCAGCAGCCAATTGAGGGGGCCCACTGAAGCTTTCTTT
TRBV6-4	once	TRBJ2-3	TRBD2	CASSEGLAGGRDTQYF	TGTGCCAGCAGTGAGGGACTAGCGGGAGGTAGAGATACGCAGTATTTT
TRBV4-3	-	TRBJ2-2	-	CASSQVGQNTGELFF	TGCGCCAGCAGCCAAGTCGGACAGAACACCGGGGAGCTGTTTTTT
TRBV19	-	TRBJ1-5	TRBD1	CASSRDRGNQPQHF	TGTGCCAGCTCCCGGGACAGGGGAAATCAGCCCCAGCATTTT
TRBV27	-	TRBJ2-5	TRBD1	CASSPLKGTEQETQYF	TGTGCCAGCAGTCCACTGAAGGGGACAGAGCAAGAGACCCAGTACTTC
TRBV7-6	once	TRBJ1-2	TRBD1	CASSLGPGGALSGYTF	TGTGCCAGCAGCTTAGGACCAGGGGGCGCGTTATCCGGCTACACCTTC
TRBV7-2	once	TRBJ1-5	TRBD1	CASSLGTGVNQPQHF	TGTGCCAGCAGCTTAGGGACAGGGGTCAATCAGCCCCAGCATTTT
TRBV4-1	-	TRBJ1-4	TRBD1	CASSQPRGQSNEKLFF	TGCGCCAGCAGCCAACCCCGGGGACAGTCTAATGAAAAACTGTTTTTT
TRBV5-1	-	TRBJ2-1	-	CASSLLRGYYNEQFF	TGCGCCAGCAGCTTGTTGCGGGGTTATTACAATGAGCAGTTCTTC
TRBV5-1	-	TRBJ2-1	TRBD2	CASSTQVMLAGLNEQFF	TGCGCCAGCAGCACCCAGGTTATGCTAGCGGGACTCAATGAGCAGTTCTTC
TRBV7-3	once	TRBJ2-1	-	CASSPGSYNEQFF	TGTGCCAGCAGTCCGGGGAGTTACAATGAGCAGTTCTTC
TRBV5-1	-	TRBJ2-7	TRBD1	CASSATGGTYEQYF	TGCGCCAGCAGCGCGACAGGGGGTACCTACGAGCAGTACTTC
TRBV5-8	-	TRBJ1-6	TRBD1	CASSLRQGTLNSPLHF	TGTGCCAGCAGCTTGCGACAGGGAACTTTAAATTCACCCCTCCACTTT
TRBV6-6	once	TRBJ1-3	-	CASRPRVPLSGNTIYF	TGTGCCAGCAGGCCCAGGGTCCCTTTATCTGGAAACACCATATATTTT
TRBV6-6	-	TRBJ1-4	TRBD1	CASSPPGQRNEKLFF	TGTGCCAGCAGTCCGCCGGGACAGCGAAATGAAAAACTGTTTTTT
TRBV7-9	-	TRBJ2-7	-	CASSPGVGEGYEQYF	TGTGCCAGCAGCCCCGGGGTCGGGGAAGGCTACGAGCAGTACTTC
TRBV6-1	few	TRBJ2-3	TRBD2	CASSVGLEADTQYF	TGTGCCAGCAGTGTGGGACTAGAAGCTGATACGCAGTATTTT
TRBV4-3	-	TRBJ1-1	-	CASSQDTGPNTEAFF	TGCGCCAGCAGCCAAGATACAGGCCCGAACACTGAAGCTTTCTTT
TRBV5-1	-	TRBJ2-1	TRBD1	CASSFRDRGGNEQFF	TGCGCCAGCAGCTTCCGGGACAGGGGAGGCAATGAGCAGTTCTTC
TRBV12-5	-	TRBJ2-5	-	CASGPRTNPSETQYF	TGTGCTAGTGGTCCCCGAACCAACCCTAGTGAGACCCAGTACTTC
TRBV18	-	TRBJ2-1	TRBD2	CASSPRLAGDNEQFF	TGTGCCAGCTCACCACGGCTAGCGGGGGACAATGAGCAGTTCTTC
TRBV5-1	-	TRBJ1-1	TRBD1	CASSLGKDRLNTEAFF	TGCGCCAGCAGCTTGGGGAAGGACAGGTTGAACACTGAAGCTTTCTTT
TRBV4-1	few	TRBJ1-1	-	CASSQGDAGDTEAFF	TGCGCCAGCAGCCAGGGGGACGCAGGGGACACTGAAGCTTTCTTT
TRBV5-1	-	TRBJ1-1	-	CASSLDYSRSTEAFF	TGCGCCAGCAGCTTGGATTATTCGAGAAGCACTGAAGCTTTCTTT
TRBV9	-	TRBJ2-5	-	CASSVDPSAATQETQYF	TGTGCCAGCAGCGTCGACCCCTCAGCGGCTACCCAAGAGACCCAGTACTTC
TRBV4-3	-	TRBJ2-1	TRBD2	CASSPRTSGSLWNEQFF	TGCGCCAGCAGCCCTAGGACTAGCGGGAGTCTTTGGAATGAGCAGTTCTTC
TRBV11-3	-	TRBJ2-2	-	CASSSDSNTGELFF	TGTGCCAGCAGCTCGGACAGTAACACCGGGGAGCTGTTTTTT
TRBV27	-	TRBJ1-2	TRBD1	CASRGRDRGLLWRNGYTF	TGTGCCAGCAGAGGCCGGGACAGGGGGTTATTATGGCGGAATGGCTACACCTTC
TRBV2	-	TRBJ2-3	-	CASRPSTGEWGTDTQYF	TGTGCCAGCAGGCCCTCGACTGGGGAGTGGGGCACAGATACGCAGTATTTT
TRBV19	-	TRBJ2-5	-	CASSSYRDYQETQYF	TGTGCCAGTAGTTCCTACCGGGACTACCAAGAGACCCAGTACTTC
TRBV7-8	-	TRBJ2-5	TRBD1	CASSLGTGREETQYF	TGTGCCAGCAGCTTAGGGACAGGGCGGGAAGAGACCCAGTACTTC